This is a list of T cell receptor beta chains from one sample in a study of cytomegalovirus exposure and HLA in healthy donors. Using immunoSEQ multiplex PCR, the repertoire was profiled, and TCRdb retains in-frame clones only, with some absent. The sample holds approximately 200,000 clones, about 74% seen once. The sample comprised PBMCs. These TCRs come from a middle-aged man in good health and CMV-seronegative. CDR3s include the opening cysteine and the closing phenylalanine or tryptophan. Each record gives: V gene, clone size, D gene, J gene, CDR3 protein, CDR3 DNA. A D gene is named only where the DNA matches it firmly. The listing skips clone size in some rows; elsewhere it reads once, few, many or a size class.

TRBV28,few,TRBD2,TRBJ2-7,CASSPSGSGSYEQYF,TGTGCCAGCAGTCCGAGCGGGAGTGGTAGCTACGAGCAGTACTTC
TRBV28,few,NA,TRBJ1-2,CASTRSGAQTLYGYTF,TGTGCCAGCACCCGCAGTGGGGCCCAGACCCTCTATGGCTACACCTTC
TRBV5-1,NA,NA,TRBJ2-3,CASSLTSTDTQYF,TGCGCCAGCAGCCTGACTAGCACAGATACGCAGTATTTT
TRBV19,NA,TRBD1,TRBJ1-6,CASQGQGESPLHF,TGTGCCAGTCAGGGACAGGGGGAGTCACCCCTCCACTTT
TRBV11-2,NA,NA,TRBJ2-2,CASSLAAGAIPGELFF,TGTGCCAGCAGCTTGGCGGCAGGGGCTATCCCCGGGGAGCTGTTTTTT
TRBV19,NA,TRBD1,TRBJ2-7,CASSPDRGPEQYF,TGTGCCAGTAGCCCAGACAGGGGGCCCGAGCAGTACTTC
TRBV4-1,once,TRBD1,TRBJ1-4,CASEKGASNEKLFF,TGCGCCAGCGAAAAGGGGGCGTCTAATGAAAAACTGTTTTTT
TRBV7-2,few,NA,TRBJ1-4,CASSLGGGGNEKLFF,TGTGCCAGCAGCTTAGGGGGGGGTGGGAATGAAAAACTGTTTTTT
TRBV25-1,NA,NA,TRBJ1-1,CASSATDSTTEAFF,TGTGCCAGCAGTGCGACAGATAGTACCACTGAAGCTTTCTTT
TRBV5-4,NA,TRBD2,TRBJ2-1,CASSLGGRGNFNEQFF,TGTGCCAGCAGCTTGGGCGGGAGGGGGAACTTTAATGAGCAGTTCTTC
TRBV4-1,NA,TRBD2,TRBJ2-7,CASSQGVPGLAREQYF,TGCGCCAGCAGCCAAGGTGTCCCGGGACTAGCTCGGGAGCAGTACTTC
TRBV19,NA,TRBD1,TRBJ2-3,CASSPDREGPDTQYF,TGTGCCAGTAGTCCCGACAGGGAAGGGCCAGATACGCAGTATTTT
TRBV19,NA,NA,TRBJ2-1,CASSIGEGGKQFF,TGTGCCAGTAGTATAGGGGAGGGGGGTAAGCAGTTCTTC
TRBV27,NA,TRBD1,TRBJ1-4,CASSRQGDREKLFF,TGTGCCAGCAGTCGACAGGGGGACCGTGAAAAACTGTTTTTT
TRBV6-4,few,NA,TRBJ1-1,CASSEVEGTEAFF,TGTGCCAGCAGCGAGGTTGAAGGCACTGAAGCTTTCTTT
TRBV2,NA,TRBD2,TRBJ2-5,CASSATSGGETQYF,TGTGCCAGCAGTGCGACTAGCGGGGGGGAGACCCAGTACTTC
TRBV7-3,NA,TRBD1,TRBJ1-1,CASSLGGQGNTEAFF,TGTGCCAGCAGCTTAGGGGGACAGGGGAACACTGAAGCTTTCTTT
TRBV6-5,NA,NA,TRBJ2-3,CASSYSFSSTDTQYF,TGTGCCAGCAGTTACTCGTTCAGTAGCACAGATACGCAGTATTTT
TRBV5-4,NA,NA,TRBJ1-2,CASSLYEIGYGYTF,TGTGCCAGCAGCTTATATGAGATCGGCTATGGCTACACCTTC
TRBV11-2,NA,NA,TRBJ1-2,CASSLDYRAGYGYTF,TGTGCCAGCAGCCTAGACTACAGGGCCGGCTATGGCTACACCTTC
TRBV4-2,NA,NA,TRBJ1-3,CASSQDHGTRNTIYF,TGTGCCAGCAGCCAAGACCACGGTACTAGAAACACCATATATTTT
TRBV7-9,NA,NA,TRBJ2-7,CASSLGPGTEQYF,TGTGCCAGCAGCTTAGGTCCCGGTACCGAGCAGTACTTC
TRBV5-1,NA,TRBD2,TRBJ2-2,CASSLGEGTDTGELFF,TGCGCCAGCAGCTTGGGGGAGGGGACGGACACCGGGGAGCTGTTTTTT
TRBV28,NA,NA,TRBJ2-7,CASRLQGYEQYF,TGTGCCAGCAGATTACAGGGCTACGAGCAGTACTTC
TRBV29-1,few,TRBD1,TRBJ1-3,CSVLTGDSGNTIYF,TGCAGCGTTCTGACAGGGGACTCTGGAAACACCATATATTTT
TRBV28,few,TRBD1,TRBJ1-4,CASRSQGEKLFF,TGTGCCAGCAGGTCACAGGGGGAAAAACTGTTTTTT
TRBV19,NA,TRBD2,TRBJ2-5,CASSIGLAGNQETQYF,TGTGCCAGTAGTATTGGGCTAGCGGGAAACCAAGAGACCCAGTACTTC
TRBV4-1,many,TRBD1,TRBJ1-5,CASSGIEGQGSNQPQHF,TGCGCCAGCAGCGGGATAGAGGGACAGGGGAGCAATCAGCCCCAGCATTTT
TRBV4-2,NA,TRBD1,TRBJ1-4,CASSQAQGGTNEKLFF,TGTGCCAGCAGCCAAGCTCAGGGGGGAACTAATGAAAAACTGTTTTTT
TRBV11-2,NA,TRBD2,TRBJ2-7,CASSGQGLAGDEQYF,TGTGCCAGCAGCGGGCAGGGACTAGCGGGAGACGAGCAGTACTTC
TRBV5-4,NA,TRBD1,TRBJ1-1,CASSWASTGGENTEAFF,TGTGCCAGCAGCTGGGCATCGACAGGGGGCGAGAACACTGAAGCTTTCTTT
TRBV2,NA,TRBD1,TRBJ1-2,CASSEMRTGVYYGYTF,TGTGCCAGCAGTGAGATGAGGACAGGGGTGTATTATGGCTACACCTTC